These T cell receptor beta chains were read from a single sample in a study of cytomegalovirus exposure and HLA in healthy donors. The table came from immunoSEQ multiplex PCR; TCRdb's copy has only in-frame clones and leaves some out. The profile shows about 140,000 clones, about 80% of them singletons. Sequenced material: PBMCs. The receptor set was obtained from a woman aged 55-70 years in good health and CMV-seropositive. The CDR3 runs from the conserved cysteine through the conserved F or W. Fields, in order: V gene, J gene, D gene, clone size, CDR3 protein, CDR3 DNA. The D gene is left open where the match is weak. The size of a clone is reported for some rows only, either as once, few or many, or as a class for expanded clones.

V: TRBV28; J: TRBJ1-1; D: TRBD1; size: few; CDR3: CASRDRGTEAFF; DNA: TGTGCCAGCAGGGACAGGGGAACTGAAGCTTTCTTT
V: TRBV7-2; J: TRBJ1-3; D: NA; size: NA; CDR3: CASSLGGSGNTIYF; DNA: TGTGCCAGCAGCTTAGGAGGGTCTGGAAACACCATATATTTT
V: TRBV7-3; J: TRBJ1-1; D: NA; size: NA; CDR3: CASSLYREKNTEAFF; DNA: TGTGCCAGCAGCTTATACCGGGAAAAGAACACTGAAGCTTTCTTT
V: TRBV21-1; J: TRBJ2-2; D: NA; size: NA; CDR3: CASSKVRTGERITGELFF; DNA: TGTGCCAGCAGCAAAGTTCGGACAGGCGAGAGGATTACCGGGGAGCTGTTTTTT
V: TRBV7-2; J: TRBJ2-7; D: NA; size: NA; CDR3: CASSIQGAPSGEQYF; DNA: TGTGCCAGCAGCATACAGGGTGCGCCCTCGGGGGAGCAGTACTTC
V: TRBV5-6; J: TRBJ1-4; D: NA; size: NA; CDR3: CASSGGGGLNEKLFF; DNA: TGTGCCAGCAGCGGCGGGGGAGGCCTTAATGAAAAACTGTTTTTT
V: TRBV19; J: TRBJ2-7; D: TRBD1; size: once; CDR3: CASSVQGQDEQYF; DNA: TGTGCCAGTAGTGTACAGGGGCAGGACGAGCAGTACTTC
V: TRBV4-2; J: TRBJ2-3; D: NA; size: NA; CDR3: CASSDLVAEISTDTQYF; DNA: TGTGCCAGCAGCGACCTCGTAGCGGAAATTAGCACAGATACGCAGTATTTT
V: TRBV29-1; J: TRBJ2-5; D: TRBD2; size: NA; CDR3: CSVAGEPRLAGFQETQYF; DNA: TGCAGCGTTGCAGGTGAACCCCGACTAGCGGGATTCCAAGAGACCCAGTACTTC
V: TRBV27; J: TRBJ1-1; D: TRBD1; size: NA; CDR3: CASSLTGLTEAFF; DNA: TGTGCCAGCAGTTTGACAGGGTTGACTGAAGCTTTCTTT
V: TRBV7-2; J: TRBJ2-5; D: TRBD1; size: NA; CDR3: CASSPRGTGSETQYF; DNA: TGTGCCAGCAGCCCCCGGGGGACAGGGTCAGAGACCCAGTACTTC
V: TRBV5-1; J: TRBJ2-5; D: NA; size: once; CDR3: CASKPLRANQETQYF; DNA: TGCGCCAGCAAACCCCTGCGGGCCAACCAAGAGACCCAGTACTTC
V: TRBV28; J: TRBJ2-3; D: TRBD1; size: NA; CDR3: CAGTDRGTDTQYF; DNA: TGTGCCGGAACGGACAGGGGCACAGATACGCAGTATTTT
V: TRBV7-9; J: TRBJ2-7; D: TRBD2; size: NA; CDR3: CASSFTSGSYEQYF; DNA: TGTGCCAGCAGCTTCACTAGCGGATCCTACGAGCAGTACTTC
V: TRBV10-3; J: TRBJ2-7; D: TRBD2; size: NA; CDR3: CATGGGSHEQYF; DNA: TGTGCCACCGGGGGGGGGTCCCACGAGCAGTACTTC
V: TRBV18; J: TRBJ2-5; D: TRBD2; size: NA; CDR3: CASSLQTSGETQYF; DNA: TGTGCCAGCTCGCTACAGACTAGCGGAGAGACCCAGTACTTC
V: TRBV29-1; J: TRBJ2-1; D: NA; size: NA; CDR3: CSVERPRGLYNEQFF; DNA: TGCAGCGTTGAACGCCCGCGGGGCCTCTACAATGAGCAGTTCTTC
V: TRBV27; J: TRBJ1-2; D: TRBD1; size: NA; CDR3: CASRNPGTGYGYTF; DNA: TGTGCCAGCAGGAACCCCGGGACAGGATATGGCTACACCTTC
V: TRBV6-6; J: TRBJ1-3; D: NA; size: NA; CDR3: CASSLRDFSSGNTIYF; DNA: TGTGCCAGCAGTCTCCGGGACTTCAGCTCTGGAAACACCATATATTTT
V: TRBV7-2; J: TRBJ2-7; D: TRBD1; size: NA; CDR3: CASTGGPGEQYF; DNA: TGTGCCAGCACAGGGGGACCAGGCGAGCAGTACTTC
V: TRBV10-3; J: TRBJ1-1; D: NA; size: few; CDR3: CAISEGTGAFF; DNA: TGTGCCATCAGTGAGGGGACTGGAGCTTTCTTT
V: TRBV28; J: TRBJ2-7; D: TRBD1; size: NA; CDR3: CASRDPGQRYEQYF; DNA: TGTGCCAGCAGGGATCCGGGACAGCGATACGAGCAGTACTTC
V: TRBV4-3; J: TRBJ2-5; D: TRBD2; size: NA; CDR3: CASSQGPGGETQYF; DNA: TGCGCCAGCAGCCAGGGCCCGGGAGGAGAGACCCAGTACTTC
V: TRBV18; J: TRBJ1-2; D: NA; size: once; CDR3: CASSHQEDSGYTF; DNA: TGTGCCAGCTCCCACCAGGAAGATTCTGGCTACACCTTC
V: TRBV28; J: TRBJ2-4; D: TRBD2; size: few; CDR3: CASSLTAGGAKNIQYF; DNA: TGTGCCAGCAGTCTAACAGCGGGAGGTGCCAAAAACATTCAGTACTTC
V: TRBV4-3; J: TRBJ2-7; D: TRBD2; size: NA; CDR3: CASSQDKSGSNHEQYF; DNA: TGCGCCAGCAGCCAAGATAAAAGCGGGAGCAACCACGAGCAGTACTTC
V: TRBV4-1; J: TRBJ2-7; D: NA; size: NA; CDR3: CASSQGPSLDEQYF; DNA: TGCGCCAGCAGCCAAGGTCCTAGCTTAGACGAGCAGTACTTC
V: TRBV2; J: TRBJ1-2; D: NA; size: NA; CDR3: CASSDEGGFDYGYTF; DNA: TGTGCCAGCAGTGATGAGGGTGGATTCGACTATGGCTACACCTTC
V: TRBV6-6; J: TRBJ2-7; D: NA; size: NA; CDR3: CASSRTAGYEQYF; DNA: TGTGCCAGCAGTCGGACAGCAGGCTACGAGCAGTACTTC
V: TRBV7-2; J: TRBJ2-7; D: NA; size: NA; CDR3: CASSLGPGNYEQYF; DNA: TGTGCCAGCAGCTTAGGACCGGGAAACTACGAGCAGTACTTC
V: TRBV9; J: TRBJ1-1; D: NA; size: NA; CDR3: CASSVEERREGTEAFF; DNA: TGTGCCAGCAGCGTAGAGGAACGGCGGGAGGGCACTGAAGCTTTCTTT
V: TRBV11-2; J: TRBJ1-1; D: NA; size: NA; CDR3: CASSLSGPTVTEAFF; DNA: TGTGCCAGCAGCTTGAGTGGGCCGACGGTCACTGAAGCTTTCTTT
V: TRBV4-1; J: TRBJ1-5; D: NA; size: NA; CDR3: CASSQDPGGSNQPQHF; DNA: TGCGCCAGCAGCCAAGATCCCGGGGGTAGCAATCAGCCCCAGCATTTT
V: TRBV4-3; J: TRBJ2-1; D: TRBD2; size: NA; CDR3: CASRNGLAGGGLDEQFF; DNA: TGCGCCAGCAGAAACGGATTAGCGGGGGGAGGTTTGGATGAGCAGTTCTTC
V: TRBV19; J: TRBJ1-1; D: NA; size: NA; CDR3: CASSLRSRALEAFF; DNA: TGTGCCAGTAGTCTCCGGTCGCGGGCTCTAGAAGCTTTCTTT
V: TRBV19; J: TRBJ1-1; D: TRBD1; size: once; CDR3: CASTPGQQNTEAFF; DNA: TGTGCCAGTACTCCGGGACAGCAGAACACTGAAGCTTTCTTT
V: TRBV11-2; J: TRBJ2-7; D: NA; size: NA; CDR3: CASSLDRGRGGRYEQYF; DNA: TGTGCCAGCAGCTTAGATCGAGGGAGAGGGGGTCGCTACGAGCAGTACTTC
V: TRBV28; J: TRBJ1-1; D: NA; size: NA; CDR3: CASSLGVNTEAFF; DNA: TGTGCCAGCAGTTTAGGAGTTAACACTGAAGCTTTCTTT
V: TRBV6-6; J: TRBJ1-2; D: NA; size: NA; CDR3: CASSYGPGGGYTF; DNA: TGTGCCAGCAGTTACGGGCCTGGTGGAGGCTACACCTTC
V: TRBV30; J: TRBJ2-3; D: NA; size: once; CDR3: CAWSAVHSTDTQYF; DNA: TGTGCCTGGAGTGCAGTCCATAGCACAGATACGCAGTATTTT
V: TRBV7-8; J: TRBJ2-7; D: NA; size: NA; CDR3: CASSPDTLGEQYF; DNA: TGTGCCAGCAGCCCAGACACCCTCGGCGAGCAGTACTTC
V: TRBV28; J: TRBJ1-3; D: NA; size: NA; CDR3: CASSPYGGSGNTIYF; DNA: TGTGCCAGCAGCCCGTATGGGGGGTCTGGAAACACCATATATTTT
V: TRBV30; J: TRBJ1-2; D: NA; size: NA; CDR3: CAWNRVRGYGYTF; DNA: TGTGCCTGGAACAGGGTACGGGGCTATGGCTACACCTTC
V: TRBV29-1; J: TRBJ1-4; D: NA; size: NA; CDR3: CSAASGRNEKLFF; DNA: TGCAGCGCCGCTTCGGGTCGAAATGAAAAACTGTTTTTT
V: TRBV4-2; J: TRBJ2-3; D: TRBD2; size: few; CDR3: CASSQVSSGSGTDTQYF; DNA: TGTGCCAGCAGCCAAGTATCCAGCGGGAGTGGCACAGATACGCAGTATTTT
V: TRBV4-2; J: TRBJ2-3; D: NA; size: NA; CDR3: CASSQVPGEGTDTQYF; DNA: TGTGCCAGCAGCCAAGTGCCGGGAGAAGGGACAGATACGCAGTATTTT